The 12 T cell receptor beta chains given below trace back to one sample, sequenced in a study of shared clonotypes between healthy human individuals. Using immunoSEQ multiplex PCR, the repertoire was profiled, and TCRdb retains in-frame clones only, with some absent. The sample carries roughly 700,000 clones, roughly 87% recorded once. Sequencing was performed on memory CD8+ T cells from PBMCs. The subset denotes: CD45RO+ cells pooled with CCR7-negative TemRA cells. The source of these receptors is a man aged 18 to 35 in good health. Some clones in this sample may be carry-over from other donors' samples.

The chain employs TRBV25-1 and TRBJ2-5; D remains unclear. The CDR3 runs 17 residues. CDR1 and CDR2 from the germline V gene are MGHDK and SYGVNS. Trimming took 2 bases from V and 3 from J, leaving 19 bases between them. Here the CDR3 DNA reads TGTGCCAGCAGTGAAAAAACTTTCGGCGGCATGAAAGAGACCCAGTACTTC. The encoded protein is CASSEKTFGGMKETQYF.

This sequence joins TRBV2 and TRBJ2-5, with D tentatively TRBD2 (5 bases). Between the trimmed V and J ends, which lost 8 bases and 3 bases, there was a span of 25 bases. Germline CDR1 and CDR2: SNHLY and FYNNEI. The CDR3 consists of 17 residues. CDR3 nucleotides: TGTGCCAGCTCTCCCGGGAATTTCGTGATAGCTAAAGAGACCCAGTACTTC. It yields the protein CASSPGNFVIAKETQYF.

This chain joins TRBV6-1 and TRBJ2-7; the match to TRBD2 covers 12 bases. The CDR3 runs to 13 residues. The V and J ends lost 8 bases and 6 bases, in that order; junction bases with no gene match: 5. Germline CDR1 and CDR2: MNHNS and SASEGT. CDR3 region: CASSTSGRFEQYF. CDR3 bases: TGTGCCAGCTCCACTAGCGGGAGGTTCGAGCAGTACTTC.

V is TRBV5-1 and J is TRBJ2-1; TRBD1 agrees at 7 bases. Trimming cost V 2 bases and J 9 bases; bases outside gene matches: 5. The CDR3 is made up of 13 amino acids. The germline V gene has CDR1 SGHRS and CDR2 YFSETQ. The DNA for the CDR3 is TGCGCCAGCAGCTTTAGACAGGGTGGTGAGCAGTTCTTC. Protein: CASSFRQGGEQFF.

Written as DNA, the CDR3 is TGCGCCAGCAGCTTGGGCAGGACTAGCGGCCCCTCCGAGCAGTACTTC. Its protein is CASSLGRTSGPSEQYF. The chain recombines TRBV5-1 with TRBJ2-7; 10 bases are shared with TRBD2. The CDR3 runs to 16 residues. CDR1 and CDR2 from the germline V gene are SGHRS and YFSETQ. Trimming cost V 0 bases and J 6 bases; bases outside gene matches: 9.

This clone was counted a few times. The J gene is TRBJ1-1, the V gene TRBV27; 7 bases fit TRBD1. V lost 1 base and J lost 7; bases outside the gene matches: 3. The CDR3 totals 13 residues. The germline gives CDR1 MNHEY, CDR2 SMNVEV (reference sequence). CDR3 protein: CASSLWTGGEAFF. CDR3 coding DNA: TGTGCCAGCAGTTTATGGACAGGAGGTGAAGCTTTCTTT.

This chain uses TRBV7-9 with TRBJ2-3; D is undetermined. This CDR3 region has 14 residues. Per the germline V gene, CDR1 is SEHNR and CDR2 is FQNEAQ (reference sequence). Deletions cut 5 bases from V and 4 bases from J, with 13 bases between. The CDR3 DNA follows: TGTGCCAGCAGCCAAACCGCAGGTCCAGATACGCAGTATTTT. Residues: CASSQTAGPDTQYF. The full variable domain, rest sourced from reference TRBV7-9 and TRBJ2-3, is DTGVSQNPRHKITKRGQNVTFRCDPISEHNRLYWYRQTLGQGPEFLTYFQNEAQLEKSRLLSDRFSAERPKGSFSTLEIQRTEQGDSAMYLCASSQTAGPDTQYFGPGTRLTVL.

The chain recombines TRBV4-3 with TRBJ2-1; 8 bases line up with TRBD2. With 0 bases clipped from V and 8 bases from J, the junction kept 12 bases outside the gene matches. CDR1 is LGHNA, CDR2 YSLEER, per germline. The CDR3 spans 17 residues. CDR3 coding DNA: TGCGCCAGCAGCCAAGAAACCGGGACTAGTATCCTTCATGAGCAGTTCTTC. Translation gives CASSQETGTSILHEQFF.

Of note for this clone: In the same sample, other DNA sequences code for this CDR3. The chain uses TRBV5-4 and TRBJ2-7; unclear D gene. Trimming removed 0 bases at V and 6 bases at J, with 7 bases between. The CDR3 consists of 12 residues. Germline assignment: CDR1 SGHNT and CDR2 YYREEE (reference sequence). The CDR3 DNA reads TGTGCCAGCAGCTTGGGGGGAAGCGAGCAGTACTTC. Translating gives CASSLGGSEQYF.

The chain recombines TRBV6-1 with TRBJ2-7; D not certain. Germline CDR1 MNHNS, CDR2 SASEGT. V lost 8 bases and J lost 0, with 14 bases in between. The CDR3 spans 14 residues. The chain's CDR3 is CASALFDNSYEQYF. CDR3 nucleotides: TGTGCCAGCGCCCTCTTCGATAACTCCTACGAGCAGTACTTC.

The chain links TRBV4-1 to TRBJ1-4; D is perhaps TRBD1 (5 bases). CDR3 size: 16 residues. The germline gives CDR1 MGHRA, CDR2 YSYEKL. Deletions cut 2 bases from V and 7 bases from J, with 17 bases between. CDR3: CASSQPTGGESEKLFF. The CDR3 coding sequence is TGCGCCAGCAGCCAACCGACGGGGGGGGAGAGTGAAAAACTGTTTTTT.

This rearrangement joins TRBV27 to TRBJ2-1; D unclear. In germline, CDR1 is MNHEY, CDR2 SMNVEV (reference sequence). This CDR3 comprises 14 residues. V was cut by 2 bases and J by 5 bases, with 10 bases left in between. This CDR3 is CASSLKGYNNEQFF. CDR3 nucleotide sequence: TGTGCCAGCAGTTTAAAGGGTTACAACAATGAGCAGTTCTTC.